This T cell receptor (beta chain) is drawn from a study of T cells in Graves' hyperthyroidism and ophthalmopathy. The length of the CDR3 is 16 residues. Germline V gives CDR1 MGHDK, CDR2 SYGVNS. V lost 3 bases, J lost 1 base, and 16 bases lay in between. The sample holds a few counts of this clonotype. Antigen: not known. Notes on the study in general: For ophthalmopathy, model prediction preceded onset by a median roughly 6.3 months.

Using RNA transcripts as the source, TCR beta CDR3 regions were amplified. Initially, a first-round RT-PCR of the TCR CDR3 employed the HTBI primer set. TCRdb reanalysed the multiplex PCR reads using MiXCR and keeps one entry per CDR3 protein. This sample has approximately 220,000 distinct CDR3 sequences, with approximately 20% found just once. The clonotype comes from a man aged 40-55 years with Graves' hyperthyroidism. Input material: blood. The V and J genes are TRBV25-1 and TRBJ2-7; possibly TRBD2 for D (6 bases). The CDR3 DNA is TGTGCCAGCAGTGACCCACCGGGACGGGGGTCCTACGAGCAGTACTTC. Its protein is CASSDPPGRGSYEQYF.